One and the same sample provided the 8 T cell receptor beta chains below, sequenced in a study of blood T cell repertoires in COVID-19. Sequenced by immunoSEQ multiplex PCR; TCRdb stores in-frame clones only, minus some. The sample lists about 210,000 clones; under 85% were seen once. The source material was peripheral blood. All receptors derive from a woman of 80 years or more with COVID-19, enrolled during active disease.

The chain is built from TRBV5-1 and TRBJ1-2; no clear D gene. The V and J ends lost 3 bases and 3 bases respectively, with 6 bases between them. Germline values: CDR1 SGHRS, CDR2 YFSETQ. The CDR3 totals 12 residues. The CDR3 region is CASSSEYYGYTF. Here the CDR3 DNA reads TGCGCCAGCAGCTCGGAGTACTATGGCTACACCTTC.

V and J are TRBV7-9 and TRBJ1-6; D unclear. V shed 5 bases and J shed 5 bases, with 10 bases lying between them. In germline, CDR1 is SEHNR, CDR2 FQNEAQ (reference sequence). The CDR3 length is 14 residues. The CDR3: CASSLPFDNSPLHF. As DNA, the CDR3 is TGTGCCAGCAGCCTACCATTTGATAATTCACCCCTCCACTTT. The full variable domain, in which reference TRBV7-9 and TRBJ1-6 provide the parts outside the CDR3, is DTGVSQNPRHKITKRGQNVTFRCDPISEHNRLYWYRQTLGQGPEFLTYFQNEAQLEKSRLLSDRFSAERPKGSFSTLEIQRTEQGDSAMYLCASSLPFDNSPLHFGNGTRLTVT.

This sequence joins TRBV6-1 and TRBJ1-3; 9 bases align to TRBD1. The V gene end was trimmed by 1 base and the J gene end by 2 bases; junction bases not matched to a gene: 12. The CDR3 length is 19 residues. Germline CDR1 and CDR2: MNHNS and SASEGT. The CDR3: CASSEVQNGRDRAGNTIYF. The CDR3 coding sequence is TGTGCCAGCAGTGAAGTGCAAAATGGCAGGGACAGGGCTGGAAACACCATATATTTT.

This chain uses TRBV5-6 with TRBJ1-6, with 7 bases that match TRBD1. Germline CDR1 SGHDT, CDR2 YYEEEE. The CDR3 totals 14 residues. Trimming removed 1 base from V and 9 bases from J; junction bases left unmatched: 4. In nucleotides, the CDR3 is TGTGCCAGCAGCTTGAGGACAGGATCTTCACCCCTCCACTTT. This encodes CASSLRTGSSPLHF.

The V and J genes are TRBV11-2 and TRBJ2-7, with 13 nucleotides matching TRBD2. V was clipped by 0 bases and J by 4 bases; unmatched bases: 3. Germline V gives CDR1 SGHAT, CDR2 FQNNGV. The length of the CDR3 is 16 residues. The chain's CDR3 is CASSLDLTSGRYEQYF. CDR3 DNA sequence: TGTGCCAGCAGCTTAGATTTGACTAGCGGGAGGTACGAGCAGTACTTC.

The chain is built from TRBV5-6 and TRBJ1-2, with D maybe TRBD1 (5 bases). The CDR3 totals 13 residues. With 1 base removed from V and 7 bases from J, the gap between germline ends came to 11 bases. The germline V gene has CDR1 SGHDT and CDR2 YYEEEE. CDR3 protein: CASSLRVTAGYTF. The CDR3 DNA sequence: TGTGCCAGCAGCTTGAGGGTGACAGCTGGCTACACCTTC. The entire variable domain, with the rest obtained from reference TRBV5-6 and TRBJ1-2, is as follows: DAGVTQSPTHLIKTRGQQVTLRCSPKSGHDTVSWYQQALGQGPQFIFQYYEEEERQRGNFPDRFSGHQFPNYSSELNVNALLLGDSALYLCASSLRVTAGYTFGSGTRLTVV.

The chain combines TRBV7-3 with TRBJ1-1, with D maybe TRBD1 (6 bases). The V and J ends lost 8 bases and 3 bases respectively, with 13 bases between them. CDR1 and CDR2 (germline): SGHTA, FQGTGA. The CDR3 runs 13 residues. The CDR3 DNA follows: TGTGCCAGCGGGGATGAGGGGGACACTGAAGCTTTCTTT. This codes for CASGDEGDTEAFF.

The rearrangement links TRBV3-1 (or the pseudogene TRBV3-2) to TRBJ2-3; 14 nucleotides agree with TRBD2. CDR1 is LGHDT and CDR2 is YNNKEL in the germline V gene (reference sequence). CDR3 length equals 15 residues. V lost 5 bases to trimming and J lost 8 bases; unmatched junction nucleotides: 6. The DNA of the CDR3 is TGTGCCAGCAGCGCTGGGACTAGCGGGAGCGGTACGCAGTATTTT. Translating it yields CASSAGTSGSGTQYF.